Listed below are T cell receptor beta chains from one sample, sequenced in a study of blood T cell repertoires in COVID-19. The data were produced by immunoSEQ multiplex PCR, yet TCRdb's version contains in-frame clones alone and is incomplete. This sample has about 270,000 clones, with roughly nine tenths found just once. The sample was peripheral blood. The receptors were sampled from a man between 40 and 49 years old with active or convalescent COVID-19. The CDR3 runs from the conserved cysteine through the conserved F or W. A D gene is named only where the DNA matches it firmly. Rows may omit the clone size; those that give it use once, few, many or a size class.

>TRBV11-3|-|TRBJ2-5|TRBD2
TGTGCCAGCAGCTTCCTAGGACTAGCGGGAGAGGGGACCCAGTACTTC
CASSFLGLAGEGTQYF
>TRBV16|-|TRBJ2-5|TRBD1
TGTGCCAGCAGCCAGCGGGGACAGGGGGCCGAGACCCAGTACTTC
CASSQRGQGAETQYF
>TRBV28|-|TRBJ2-1|-
TGTGCCAGCAGTCAACAGGGCCCTGAGCAGTTCTTC
CASSQQGPEQFF
>TRBV4-2|-|TRBJ2-1|-
TGTGCCAGCAGCCAAGGCAGAGGAAGAGGTGAGCAGTTCTTC
CASSQGRGRGEQFF
>TRBV2|-|TRBJ2-7|-
TGTGCCAGCGGCCTTTACTACGAGCAGTACTTC
CASGLYYEQYF
>TRBV6-5|few|TRBJ1-5|-
TGTGCCAGCAGGACGACTATTAGCAATCAGCCCCAGCATTTT
CASRTTISNQPQHF
>TRBV6-4|-|TRBJ2-1|-
TGTGCCAGCAGTGACTCGTCACTAATCGATGAGCAGTTCTTC
CASSDSSLIDEQFF
>TRBV9|-|TRBJ1-2|TRBD1
TGTGCCAGCAGCGAACAGGGGCAGGGTGGCTACACCTTC
CASSEQGQGGYTF
>TRBV2|once|TRBJ2-6|-
TGTGCCAGCAGTGAAGCCGAAGAGGGCATCCTGACTTTC
CASSEAEEGILTF
>TRBV7-2|-|TRBJ2-1|-
TGTGCCAGCAGCCCCACAGTGGGCGAATACAATGAGCAGTTCTTC
CASSPTVGEYNEQFF